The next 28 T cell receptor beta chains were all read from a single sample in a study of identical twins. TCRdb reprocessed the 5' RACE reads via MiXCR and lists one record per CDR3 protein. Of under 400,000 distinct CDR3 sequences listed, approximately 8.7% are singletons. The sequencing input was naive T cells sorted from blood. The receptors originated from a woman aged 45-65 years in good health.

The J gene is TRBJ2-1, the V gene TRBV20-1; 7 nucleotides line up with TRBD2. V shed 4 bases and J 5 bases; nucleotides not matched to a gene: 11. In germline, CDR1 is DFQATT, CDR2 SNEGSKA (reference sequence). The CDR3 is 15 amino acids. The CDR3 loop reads CSATGGSGSDNEQFF. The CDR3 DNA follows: TGCAGTGCTACCGGAGGTAGCGGGTCGGACAATGAGCAGTTCTTC.

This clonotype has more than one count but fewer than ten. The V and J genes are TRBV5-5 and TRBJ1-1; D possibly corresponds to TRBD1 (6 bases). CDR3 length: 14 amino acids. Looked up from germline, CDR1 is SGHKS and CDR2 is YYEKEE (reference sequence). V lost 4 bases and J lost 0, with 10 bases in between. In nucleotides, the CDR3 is TGTGCCAGCAGCAGGGACATTGTGAACACTGAAGCTTTCTTT. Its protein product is CASSRDIVNTEAFF.

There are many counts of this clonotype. The CDR3 spells CASSQISGIGGDTQYF. DNA of the CDR3: TGCGCCAGCAGCCAAATTAGCGGGATTGGAGGAGATACGCAGTATTTT. This chain uses TRBV4-1 with TRBJ2-3; 8 nucleotides line up with TRBD2. Trimming at V came to 2 bases and at J to 5 bases, leaving 9 bases not matched to a gene. CDR1 MGHRA and CDR2 YSYEKL come from the germline V gene. This CDR3 comprises 16 residues.

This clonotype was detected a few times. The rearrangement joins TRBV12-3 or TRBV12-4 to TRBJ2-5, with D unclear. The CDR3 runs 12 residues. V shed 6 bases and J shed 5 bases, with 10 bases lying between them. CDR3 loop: CASSPIRETQYF. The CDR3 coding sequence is TGTGCCAGCAGCCCTATTCGCGAGACCCAGTACTTC.

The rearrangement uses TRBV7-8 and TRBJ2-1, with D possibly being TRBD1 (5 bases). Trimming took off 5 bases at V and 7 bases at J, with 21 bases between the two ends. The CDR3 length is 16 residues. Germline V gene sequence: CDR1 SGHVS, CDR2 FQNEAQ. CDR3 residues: CASSQGVVGAWNEQFF. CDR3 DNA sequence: TGTGCCAGCAGCCAAGGCGTGGTAGGGGCCTGGAATGAGCAGTTCTTC.

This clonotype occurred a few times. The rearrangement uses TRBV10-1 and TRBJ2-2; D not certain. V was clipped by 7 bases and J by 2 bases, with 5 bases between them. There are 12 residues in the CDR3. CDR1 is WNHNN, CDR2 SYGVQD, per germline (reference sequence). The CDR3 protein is CASTANTGELFF. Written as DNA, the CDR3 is TGCGCCAGCACGGCTAACACCGGGGAGCTGTTTTTT.

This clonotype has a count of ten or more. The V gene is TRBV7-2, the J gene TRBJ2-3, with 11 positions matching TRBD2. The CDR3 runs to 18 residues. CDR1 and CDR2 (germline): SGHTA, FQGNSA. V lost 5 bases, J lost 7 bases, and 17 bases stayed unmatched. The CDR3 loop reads CASSQGQKLAGEENTQYF. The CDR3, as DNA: TGTGCCAGCAGCCAGGGACAGAAACTAGCGGGAGAGGAAAATACGCAGTATTTT. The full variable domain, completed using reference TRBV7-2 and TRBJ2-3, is GAGVSQSPSNKVTEKGKDVELRCDPISGHTALYWYRQSLGQGLEFLIYFQGNSAPDKSGLPSDRFSAERTGGSVSTLTIQRTQQEDSAVYLCASSQGQKLAGEENTQYFGPGTRLTVL.

CDR3 sequence (DNA): TGTGCCAGCAGACAATGGGTTAGCGGGACGGAAGATACGCAGTATTTT. It encodes CASRQWVSGTEDTQYF. The V and J genes are TRBV12-3 or TRBV12-4 and TRBJ2-3, with 8 bases lining up with TRBD2. The V and J ends lost 6 bases and 5 bases, in that order; junction bases with no gene match: 13. The CDR3 contains 16 residues.

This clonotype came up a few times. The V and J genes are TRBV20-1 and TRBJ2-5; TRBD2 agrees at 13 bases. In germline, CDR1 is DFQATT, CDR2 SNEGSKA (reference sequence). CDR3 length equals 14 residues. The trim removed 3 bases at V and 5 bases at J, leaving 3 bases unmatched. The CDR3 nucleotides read TGCAGTGCTAGGGGGACTAGCGGGACTGAGACCCAGTACTTC. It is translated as CSARGTSGTETQYF.

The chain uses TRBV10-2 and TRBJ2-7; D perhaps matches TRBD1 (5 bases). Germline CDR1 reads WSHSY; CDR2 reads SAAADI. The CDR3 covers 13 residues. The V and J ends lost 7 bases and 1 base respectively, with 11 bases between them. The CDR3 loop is CASTSDTSYEQYV. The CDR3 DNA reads TGCGCCAGCACCTCGGACACTTCCTACGAGCAGTACGTC.

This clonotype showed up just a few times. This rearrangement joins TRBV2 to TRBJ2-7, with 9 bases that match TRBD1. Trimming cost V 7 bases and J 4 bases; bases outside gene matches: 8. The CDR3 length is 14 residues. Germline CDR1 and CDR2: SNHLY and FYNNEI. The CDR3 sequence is CASKGGTGHYEQYV. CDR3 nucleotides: TGTGCCAGCAAAGGTGGGACAGGGCATTACGAGCAGTACGTC.

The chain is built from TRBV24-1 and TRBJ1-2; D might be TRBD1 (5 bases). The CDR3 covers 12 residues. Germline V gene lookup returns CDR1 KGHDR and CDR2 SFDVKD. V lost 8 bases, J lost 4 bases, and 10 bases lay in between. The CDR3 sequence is CATIHGAYGYTF. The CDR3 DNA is TGTGCCACCATCCACGGGGCCTATGGCTACACCTTC.

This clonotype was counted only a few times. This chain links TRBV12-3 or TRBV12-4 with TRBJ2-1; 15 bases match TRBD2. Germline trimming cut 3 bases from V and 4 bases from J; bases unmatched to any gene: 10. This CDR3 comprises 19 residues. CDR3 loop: CASSLRGTSGRRGYNEQFF. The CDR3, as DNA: TGTGCCAGCAGTTTGAGGGGGACTAGCGGGAGGCGAGGGTACAATGAGCAGTTCTTC.

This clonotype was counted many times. Here the CDR3 reads CASSYFFRDSGSYEQYF. CDR3 bases: TGCGCCAGCAGCTATTTCTTTCGGGACTCTGGCAGCTACGAGCAGTACTTC. This chain joins TRBV5-1 and TRBJ2-7; TRBD2 might be the D (6 bases). Per germline, CDR1 SGHRS and CDR2 YFSETQ. V lost 3 bases and J lost 3, with 22 bases in between. The CDR3 is made up of 17 amino acids. The whole variable domain, filled in from reference TRBV5-1 and TRBJ2-7, reads KAGVTQTPRYLIKTRGQQVTLSCSPISGHRSVSWYQQTPGQGLQFLFEYFSETQRNKGNFPGRFSGRQFSNSRSEMNVSTLELGDSALYLCASSYFFRDSGSYEQYFGPGTRLTVT.

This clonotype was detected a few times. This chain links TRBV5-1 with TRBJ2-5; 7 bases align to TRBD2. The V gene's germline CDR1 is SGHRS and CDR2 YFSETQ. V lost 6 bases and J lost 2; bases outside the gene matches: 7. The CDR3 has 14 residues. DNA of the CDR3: TGCGCCAGCAAAGTTTGGCGGGAGCAAGAGACCCAGTACTTC. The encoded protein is CASKVWREQETQYF. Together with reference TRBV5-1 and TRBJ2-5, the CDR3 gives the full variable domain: KAGVTQTPRYLIKTRGQQVTLSCSPISGHRSVSWYQQTPGQGLQFLFEYFSETQRNKGNFPGRFSGRQFSNSRSEMNVSTLELGDSALYLCASKVWREQETQYFGPGTRLLVL.

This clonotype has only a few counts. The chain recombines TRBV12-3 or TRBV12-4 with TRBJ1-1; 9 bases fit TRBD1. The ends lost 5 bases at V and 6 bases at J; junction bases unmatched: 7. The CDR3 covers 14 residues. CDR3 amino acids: CASSPRDREAEAFF. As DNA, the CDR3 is TGTGCCAGCAGTCCCCGGGACAGGGAGGCTGAAGCTTTCTTT.

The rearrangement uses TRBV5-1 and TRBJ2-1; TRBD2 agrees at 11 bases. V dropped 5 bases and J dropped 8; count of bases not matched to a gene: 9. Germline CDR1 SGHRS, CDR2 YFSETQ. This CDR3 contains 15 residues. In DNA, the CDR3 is TGCGCCAGCAGTCTGACCCTAGCGGGGGGTTATGAGCAGTTCTTC. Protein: CASSLTLAGGYEQFF.

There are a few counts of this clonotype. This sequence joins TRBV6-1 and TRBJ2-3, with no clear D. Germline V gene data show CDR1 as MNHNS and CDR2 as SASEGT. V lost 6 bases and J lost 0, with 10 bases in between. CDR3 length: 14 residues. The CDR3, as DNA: TGTGCCAGCAGGCCCGTAACTAGCACAGATACGCAGTATTTT. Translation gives CASRPVTSTDTQYF.

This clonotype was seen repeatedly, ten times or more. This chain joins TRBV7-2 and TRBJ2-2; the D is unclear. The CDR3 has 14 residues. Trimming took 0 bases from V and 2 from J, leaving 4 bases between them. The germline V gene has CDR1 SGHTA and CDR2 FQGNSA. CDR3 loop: CASSLALNTGELFF. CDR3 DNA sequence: TGTGCCAGCAGCTTAGCCCTTAACACCGGGGAGCTGTTTTTT.

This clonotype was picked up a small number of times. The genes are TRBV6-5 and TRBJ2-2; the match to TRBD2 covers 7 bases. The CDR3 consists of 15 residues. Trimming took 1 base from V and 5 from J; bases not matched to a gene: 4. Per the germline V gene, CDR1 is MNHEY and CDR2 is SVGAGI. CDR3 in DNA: TGTGCCAGCAGTTACTGGCTAGCGGAGACCGGGGAGCTGTTTTTT. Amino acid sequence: CASSYWLAETGELFF.

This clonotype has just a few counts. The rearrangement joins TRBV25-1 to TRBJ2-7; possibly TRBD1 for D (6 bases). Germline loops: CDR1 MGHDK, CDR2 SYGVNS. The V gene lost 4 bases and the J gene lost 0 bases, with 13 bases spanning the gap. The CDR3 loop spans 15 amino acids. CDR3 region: CASSGTGQRSYEQYV. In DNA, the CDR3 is TGTGCCAGCAGTGGTACAGGACAGCGCTCCTACGAGCAGTACGTC.

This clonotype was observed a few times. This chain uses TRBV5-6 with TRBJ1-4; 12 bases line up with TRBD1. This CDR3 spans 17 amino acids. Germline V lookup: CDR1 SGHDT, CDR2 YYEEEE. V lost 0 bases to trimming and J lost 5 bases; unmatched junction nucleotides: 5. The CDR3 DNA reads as TGTGCCAGCAGCTTGGTCGGCGGGACAGGGGGCAATGAAAAACTGTTTTTT. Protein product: CASSLVGGTGGNEKLFF.

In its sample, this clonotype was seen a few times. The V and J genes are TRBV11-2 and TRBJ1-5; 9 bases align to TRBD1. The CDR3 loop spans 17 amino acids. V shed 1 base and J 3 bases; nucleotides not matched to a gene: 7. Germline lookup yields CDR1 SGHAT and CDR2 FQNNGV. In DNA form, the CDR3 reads TGTGCCAGCAGCTTAGGACCGGGACAGGGCCTCAATCAGCCCCAGCATTTT. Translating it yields CASSLGPGQGLNQPQHF.

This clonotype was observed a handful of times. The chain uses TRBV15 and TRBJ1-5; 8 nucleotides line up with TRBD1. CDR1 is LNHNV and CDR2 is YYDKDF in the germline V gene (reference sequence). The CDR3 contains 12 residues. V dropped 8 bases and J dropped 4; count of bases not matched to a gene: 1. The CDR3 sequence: CATRQGNQPQHF. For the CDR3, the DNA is TGTGCCACCCGACAGGGGAATCAGCCCCAGCATTTT.

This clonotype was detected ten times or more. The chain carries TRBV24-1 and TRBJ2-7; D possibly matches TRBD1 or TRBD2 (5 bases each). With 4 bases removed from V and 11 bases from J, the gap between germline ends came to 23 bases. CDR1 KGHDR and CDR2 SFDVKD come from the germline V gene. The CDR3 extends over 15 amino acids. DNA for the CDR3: TGTGCCACCAGTGACGGAGTCCGGGACGGTTCTCTGAAGTACGTC. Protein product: CATSDGVRDGSLKYV.

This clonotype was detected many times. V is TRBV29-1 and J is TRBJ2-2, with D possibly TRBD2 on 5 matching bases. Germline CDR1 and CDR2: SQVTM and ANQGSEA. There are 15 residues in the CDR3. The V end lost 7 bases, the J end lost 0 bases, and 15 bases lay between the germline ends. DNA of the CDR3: TGCAGCGCTATCGGACGGGGTGCGAACACCGGGGAGCTGTTTTTT. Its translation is CSAIGRGANTGELFF.

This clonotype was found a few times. The CDR3: CASSLGQGSQETQYF. For the CDR3, the DNA is TGTGCCAGCAGCTTAGGACAGGGGTCCCAAGAGACCCAGTACTTC. The chain links TRBV11-2 to TRBJ2-5, with 8 bases matching TRBD1. Germline V gives CDR1 SGHAT, CDR2 FQNNGV. V shed 1 base, J shed 1 base, and the junction held 2 bases outside the gene matches. The CDR3 length is 15 residues.

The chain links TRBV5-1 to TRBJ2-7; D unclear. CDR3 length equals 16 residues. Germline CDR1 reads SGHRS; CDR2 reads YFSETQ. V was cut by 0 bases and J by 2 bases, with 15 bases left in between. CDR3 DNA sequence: TGCGCCAGCAGCTTGGTCCCCCGGCGCGATACCTACGAGCAGTACTTC. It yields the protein CASSLVPRRDTYEQYF.